This T cell receptor beta chain was observed in a study of neurological immune-mediated disorders. Via MiXCR, TCRdb re-called the 5' RACE reads, giving one row per CDR3 protein. This sample yields some 16,000 distinct CDR3 sequences, of which about 10% are seen a single time; more than 35% belongs to the top ten. This clonotype was recorded at least ten times. CDR1 and CDR2 from the germline V gene are MDHEN and SYDVKM. V was shortened by 10 bases and J by 6 bases, with 16 bases between the two germline ends. The CDR3 length is 13 residues. The V call is TRBV28, the J call TRBJ2-1; unclear D gene. Specimen: CD8+ T cells from blood. The receptor was derived from a man in his fifties or sixties in good health. CDR3 sequence reads: CATQPGAGNEQFF. The CDR3 nucleotides read TGTGCCACTCAGCCGGGCGCAGGCAATGAGCAGTTCTTC.